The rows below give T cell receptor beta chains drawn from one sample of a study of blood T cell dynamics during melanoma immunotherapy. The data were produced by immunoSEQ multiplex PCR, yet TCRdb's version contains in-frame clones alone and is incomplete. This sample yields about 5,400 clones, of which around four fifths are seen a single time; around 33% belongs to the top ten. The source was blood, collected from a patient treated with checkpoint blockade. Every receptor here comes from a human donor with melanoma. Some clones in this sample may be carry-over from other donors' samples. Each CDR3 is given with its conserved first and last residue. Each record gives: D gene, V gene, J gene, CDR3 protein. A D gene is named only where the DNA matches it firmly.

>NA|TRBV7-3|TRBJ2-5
CASSLTHGGRGGETQYF
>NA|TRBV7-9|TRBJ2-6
CASSPHDRSYAGANVLTF
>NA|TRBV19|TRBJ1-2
CASSIGDYGYTF
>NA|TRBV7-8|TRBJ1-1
CASSLVLDRAFF
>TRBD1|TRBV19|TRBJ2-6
CASTSTSDRGLYGANVLTF
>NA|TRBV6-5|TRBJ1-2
CASSYGTHGYTF
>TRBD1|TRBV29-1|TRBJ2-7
CSATGTGFHEQYF
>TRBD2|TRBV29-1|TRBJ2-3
CSVVGRREIRTF
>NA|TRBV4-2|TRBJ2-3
CASSRQDSPTHTQYF
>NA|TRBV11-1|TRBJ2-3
CASSLGGEKADTQYF
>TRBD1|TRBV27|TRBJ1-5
CASSPVGQGYNQPQHF
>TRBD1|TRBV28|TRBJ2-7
CASTGSRDRNYEQYF
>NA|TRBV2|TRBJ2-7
CASSGAYEQYF
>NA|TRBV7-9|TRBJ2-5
CASSLAFQGRRYQETQYF
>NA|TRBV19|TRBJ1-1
CASSYGRNTEAFF
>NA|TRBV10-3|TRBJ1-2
CAISEEQRYGYTF
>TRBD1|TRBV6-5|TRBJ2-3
CASAGQGADTQYF
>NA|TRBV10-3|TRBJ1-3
CAIAAGSSGNTIYF
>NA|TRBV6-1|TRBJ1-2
CASSEGGAGLNYGYTF
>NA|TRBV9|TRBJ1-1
CASSPRWEPTEAFF
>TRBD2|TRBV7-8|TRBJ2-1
CASSLGTSRAEQFF
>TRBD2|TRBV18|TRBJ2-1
CASSPGLAGDNEQFF
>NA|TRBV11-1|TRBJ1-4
CASSTGQLGEKLFF
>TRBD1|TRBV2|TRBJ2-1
CASSETRGISYNEQFF
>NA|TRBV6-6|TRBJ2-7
CASSYGRLYEQYF
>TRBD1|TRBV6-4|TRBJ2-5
CASSDGTGGQETQYF